The 13 T cell receptor beta chains below come from one sample, sequenced in a study of PD-1 blockade in classical Hodgkin lymphoma. Brentuximab vedotin exposure varied, and every patient relapsed after autologous stem cell transplantation. Generated by immunoSEQ multiplex PCR, the TCRdb table keeps only in-frame clones and is missing some. The data contain tens of thousands of clones, more than 80% of them singletons. This specimen consisted of peripheral blood mononuclear cells (PBMCs), obtained before the second cycle of nivolumab. The receptors were gathered from a human donor with classical Hodgkin lymphoma.

The table lists this clone with a count of one. J is TRBJ2-1 and V is TRBV7-8; D gene unclear. The V and J ends lost 0 bases and 7 bases respectively, with 7 bases between them. The germline CDR1 and CDR2 sequences are SGHVS and FQNEAQ. CDR3 length: 13 amino acids. CDR3 DNA sequence: TGTGCCAGCAGCTTAGCGCTGGATAATGAGCAGTTCTTC. As protein: CASSLALDNEQFF.

The chain combines TRBV6-8 with TRBJ1-1; D not certain. V was pared by 5 bases and J by 7 bases, with 8 bases between. The germline gives CDR1 MNHGY, CDR2 SAAAGT. CDR3 length: 11 amino acids. CDR3 amino acids: CASSGFGEAFF. The CDR3 coding sequence is TGTGCCAGCAGTGGATTTGGTGAAGCTTTCTTT.

The rearrangement uses TRBV4-3 and TRBJ1-4; D is uncertain. The germline V gene encodes CDR1 LGHNA and CDR2 YSLEER. V lost 4 bases, J lost 6 bases, and 9 bases lay in between. The CDR3 runs 13 residues. CDR3: CASSLRLDEKLFF. DNA for the CDR3: TGCGCCAGCAGCCTAAGACTCGATGAAAAACTGTTTTTT.

The chain recombines TRBV11-2 with TRBJ2-5, with D possibly TRBD1 on 6 matching bases. Germline values: CDR1 SGHAT, CDR2 FQNNGV. The CDR3 consists of 19 residues. Trimming removed 0 bases at V and 5 bases at J, with 25 bases between. The CDR3 protein is CASSLDRIGWAGTKETQYF. In DNA form, the CDR3 reads TGTGCCAGCAGCTTAGATAGAATCGGGTGGGCAGGGACAAAGGAGACCCAGTACTTC.

V and J are TRBV7-6 and TRBJ1-3; D remains ambiguous. The CDR3 contains 17 residues. Germline lookup yields CDR1 SGHVS and CDR2 FNYEAQ. The germline V and J ends were trimmed by 0 bases and 0 bases, with 12 bases remaining between them. CDR3 in DNA: TGTGCCAGCAGCTTAGCGGGTCTCGGCTACTCTGGAAACACCATATATTTT. Amino acids: CASSLAGLGYSGNTIYF.

This chain connects TRBV9 to TRBJ2-3; 9 positions match TRBD2. Germline CDR1 and CDR2: SGDLS and YYNGEE. The CDR3 covers 15 residues. Trimming took 6 bases from V and 3 from J; bases not matched to a gene: 8. CDR3 bases: TGTGCCAGCACCTTGGGACTAGCAGTAACAGATACGCAGTATTTT. Its translation is CASTLGLAVTDTQYF.

This clone is medium-sized in the sample. The chain recombines TRBV6-1 with TRBJ2-7, with unresolved D. This CDR3 has 12 amino acids. Between the trimmed V and J ends, which lost 2 bases and 10 bases, there was a span of 12 bases. The germline gives CDR1 MNHNS, CDR2 SASEGT. The DNA of the CDR3 is TGTGCCAGCAGTGAAATCCGGGCCAAACAGTACTTC. Its translation is CASSEIRAKQYF.

The gene calls are TRBV7-2 and TRBJ2-4, with D maybe TRBD1 (5 bases). The CDR3 is made up of 17 amino acids. Trimming shortened V by 2 bases and J by 0 bases, and 14 bases separated the two germline ends. From germline, CDR1 is SGHTA and CDR2 FQGNSA. The CDR3 sequence is CASSLLLTVTAKNIQYF. DNA of the CDR3: TGTGCCAGCAGCTTACTCCTGACAGTGACAGCCAAAAACATTCAGTACTTC. The whole variable domain, filled in from reference TRBV7-2 and TRBJ2-4, reads GAGVSQSPSNKVTEKGKDVELRCDPISGHTALYWYRQSLGQGLEFLIYFQGNSAPDKSGLPSDRFSAERTGGSVSTLTIQRTQQEDSAVYLCASSLLLTVTAKNIQYFGAGTRLSVL.

The chain couples TRBV5-5 to TRBJ1-2, with D unresolved. The germline V gene has CDR1 SGHKS and CDR2 YYEKEE (reference sequence). Trimming took 4 bases from V and 3 from J, leaving 16 bases between them. The CDR3 is 15 amino acids. The CDR3 region is CASSPGPRRDYGYTF. CDR3 nucleotides: TGTGCCAGCAGCCCCGGACCCCGTCGTGACTATGGCTACACCTTC.

The chain carries TRBV7-9 and TRBJ1-4; the D gene is possibly TRBD1 (6 bases). This CDR3 has 13 residues. Germline V CDR1 and CDR2: SEHNR, FQNEAQ (reference sequence). V was trimmed by 3 bases and J by 10 bases, leaving 12 bases between them. The CDR3 DNA reads as TGTGCCAGCAGCTTGTTCGAACAGGGAAAACTGTTTTTT. Residues: CASSLFEQGKLFF.

V usage is TRBV5-6 and J usage is TRBJ2-7, with D possibly called TRBD1 or TRBD2 (5 bases each). Germline V gene data show CDR1 as SGHDT and CDR2 as YYEEEE. The CDR3 is 15 residues long. V gave up 0 bases and J gave up 0 bases, with 10 bases separating them. CDR3: CASSLDGGFSYEQYF. The CDR3 DNA is TGTGCCAGCAGCTTGGATGGGGGATTCTCCTACGAGCAGTACTTC.

The chain links TRBV5-4 to TRBJ2-5; TRBD2 matches 14 bases. Germline V lookup: CDR1 SGHNT, CDR2 YYREEE (reference sequence). This CDR3 has 16 amino acids. V shed 5 bases and J 2 bases; nucleotides not matched to a gene: 5. This CDR3 reads CASRSGLAGGQETQYF. Written as DNA, the CDR3 is TGTGCCAGCAGATCTGGACTAGCGGGGGGACAAGAGACCCAGTACTTC.

The chain recombines TRBV5-4 with TRBJ1-2, with D tentatively TRBD1 (6 bases). Germline V gene data show CDR1 as SGHNT and CDR2 as YYREEE (reference sequence). The CDR3 is made up of 14 amino acids. Deletions cut 3 bases from V and 3 bases from J, with 12 bases between. The CDR3 nucleotides are TGTGCCAGCAGCTCGCTCCGGACAGACTATGGCTACACCTTC. Encoded protein: CASSSLRTDYGYTF.